This T cell receptor (beta chain) was recorded in a study of blood T cell repertoires in COVID-19 (dated by TCRdb to 2019 to 2021). General notes on the study: Samples covering the acute and convalescent phases of COVID-19 were provided by collaborators in the United States, Italy and Spain. The material from the prospective study consisted of cDNA or gDNA derived from T cells, B-cell-depleted T cells, or PBMCs. Subjects who had been exposed to COVID-19, were actively infected with it, or had recovered from it provided the deeply sampled blood TCRbeta repertoires that made up the dataset. The repertoires were made available in a free public database intended to serve as a resource for research on the immune response to SARS-CoV-2. Samples came from the ongoing ImmuneRACE study (first 160 participants) plus 1,254 subjects from 6 global collaborators. Nearly every sample came with metadata listing a de-identified subject ID, COVID-19 status, age in years and sex. Where HLA class I and class II types were available, the types were taken from metadata supplied by the sample provider, not from assay-based typing. Overall results and qualifications from the work: The quantity of clinical and demographic metadata differed by source and by participant and was supplied without curation.

Enrolling through a virtual design, the prospective study's participants ranged in age from roughly 18 to 95 years and lived across 20 to 25 United States geographic areas. To assign participants to cohorts, the prospective study relied on clinical history that participants themselves reported in a screening survey and a study questionnaire. Exposed participants had been in contact with someone with a PCR-confirmed or clinician-diagnosed COVID-19 case within 2 weeks of study entry. Each participant in the prospective study had whole blood, serum and a nasopharyngeal or oropharyngeal swab collected by mobile phlebotomists. Over an approximately two-month period, participants in the prospective study had the option of providing additional blood draws and questionnaires. Before DNA extraction, blood samples from the prospective study were shipped at room temperature or frozen. The V end loses 6 bases and the J end loses 10 bases, and a stretch of 19 bases separates them. The germline V gene encodes CDR1 MGHDK and CDR2 SYGVNS. From the cysteine up to the phenylalanine, the CDR3 has a length of 15 residues. Only the CDR3 part of the read is kept: 45 bases, read in frame from the first base.

The table lists this clone with a few counts. It has no known antigen specificity. Nothing much larger sits one base from this clone, and base qualities are not available. TCRbeta CDR3 regions were amplified from genomic DNA using the immunoSEQ Assay, a bias-controlled multiplex PCR. As for the original processing: Nucleated cell counts per sample were estimated from amplification of reference gene primers within the assay. To quantify the absolute abundance of each unique TCRbeta CDR3 rearrangement, sequence reads were collapsed and filtered. For each sample, productive Simpson clonality was calculated as the square root of Simpson's diversity index across productive rearrangements. TCRdb limited this immuneACCESS table to in-frame rearrangements with V and J called. A share of clones is missing; checked studies link under half to unresolved V genes, and the rest is unexplained. V and J calls and clone size are given by that table; D and trimming were obtained from the DNA. The sample table shows some 150,000 clones, and 84% are seen once. The top ten clonotypes cover 4.5% to 6% of the sample.

The V gene is TRBV25-1 and the J gene is TRBJ1-6; the D gene is not confidently resolved. The sequencing input was PBMCs or T cells enriched from blood (not recorded which). The sequence derives from a woman aged 45-65 years who had been exposed to COVID-19. The bases are TGTGCCAGCAGCCTGAACGGTCTCGCAGGCTCACCCCTCCACTTT. The translation is CASSLNGLAGSPLHF.